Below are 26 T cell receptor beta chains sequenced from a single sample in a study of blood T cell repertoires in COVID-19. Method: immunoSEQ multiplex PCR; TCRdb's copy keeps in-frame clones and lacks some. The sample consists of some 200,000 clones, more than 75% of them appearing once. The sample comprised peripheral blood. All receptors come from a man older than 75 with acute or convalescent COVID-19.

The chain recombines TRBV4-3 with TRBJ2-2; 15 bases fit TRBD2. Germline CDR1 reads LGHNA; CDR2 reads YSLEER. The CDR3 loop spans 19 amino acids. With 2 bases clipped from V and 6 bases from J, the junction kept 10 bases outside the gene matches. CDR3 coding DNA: TGCGCCAGCAGCCAAAGAGGCGGACTAGCGGGAGGGCCTCCCGGGGAGCTGTTTTTT. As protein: CASSQRGGLAGGPPGELFF.

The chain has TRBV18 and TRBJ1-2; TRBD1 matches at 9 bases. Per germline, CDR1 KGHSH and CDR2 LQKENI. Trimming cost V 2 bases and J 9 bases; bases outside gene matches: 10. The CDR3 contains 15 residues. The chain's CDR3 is CASSPTPGTGRSYTF. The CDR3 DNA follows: TGTGCCAGCTCACCAACTCCCGGGACAGGGAGGAGCTACACCTTC.

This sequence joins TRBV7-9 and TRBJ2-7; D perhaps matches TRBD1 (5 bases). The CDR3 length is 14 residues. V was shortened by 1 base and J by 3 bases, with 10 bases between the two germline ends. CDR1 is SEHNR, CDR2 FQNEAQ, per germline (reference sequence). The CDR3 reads CASSLEGFNYEQYF. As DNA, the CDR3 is TGTGCCAGCAGCTTAGAGGGGTTCAACTACGAGCAGTACTTC.

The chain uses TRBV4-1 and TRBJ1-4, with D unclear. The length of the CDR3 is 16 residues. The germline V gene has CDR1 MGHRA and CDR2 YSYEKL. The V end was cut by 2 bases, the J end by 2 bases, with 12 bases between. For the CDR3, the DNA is TGCGCCAGCAGCCAATCCACGGGAGCGACTAATGAAAAACTGTTTTTT. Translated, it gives CASSQSTGATNEKLFF.

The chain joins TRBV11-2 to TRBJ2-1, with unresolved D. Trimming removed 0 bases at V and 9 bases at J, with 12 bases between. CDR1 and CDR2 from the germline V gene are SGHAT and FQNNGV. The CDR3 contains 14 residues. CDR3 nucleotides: TGTGCCAGCAGCTTAGAACCTGCACTTGGTGAGCAGTTCTTC. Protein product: CASSLEPALGEQFF.

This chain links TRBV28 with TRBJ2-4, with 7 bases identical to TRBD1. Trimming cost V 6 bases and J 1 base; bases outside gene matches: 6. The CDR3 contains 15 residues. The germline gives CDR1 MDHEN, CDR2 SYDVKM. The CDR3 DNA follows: TGTGCCAGCAGGACAGGGCAACTGGCCAAAAACATTCAGTACTTC. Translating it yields CASRTGQLAKNIQYF.

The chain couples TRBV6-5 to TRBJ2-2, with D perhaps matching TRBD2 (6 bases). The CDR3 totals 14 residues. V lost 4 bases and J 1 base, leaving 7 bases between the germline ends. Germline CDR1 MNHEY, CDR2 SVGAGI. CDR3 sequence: CASSWGLNTGELFF. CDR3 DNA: TGTGCCAGCAGTTGGGGACTGAACACCGGGGAGCTGTTTTTT.

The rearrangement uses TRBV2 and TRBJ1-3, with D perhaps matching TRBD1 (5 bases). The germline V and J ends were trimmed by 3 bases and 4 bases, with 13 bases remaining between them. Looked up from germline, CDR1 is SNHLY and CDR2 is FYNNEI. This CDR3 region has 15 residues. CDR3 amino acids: CASSEAQGFGNTIYF. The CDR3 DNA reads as TGTGCCAGCAGTGAGGCCCAGGGCTTCGGAAACACCATATATTTT.

CDR3 sequence reads: CASIDSNYGYTF. The DNA of the CDR3 is TGTGCCAGTATCGACAGCAACTATGGCTACACCTTC. V usage is TRBV19 and J usage is TRBJ1-2; D is possibly TRBD1 (5 bases). The V end was cut by 7 bases, the J end by 2 bases, with 8 bases between. CDR1 LNHDA and CDR2 SQIVND come from the germline V gene (reference sequence). This CDR3 is 12 amino acids long.

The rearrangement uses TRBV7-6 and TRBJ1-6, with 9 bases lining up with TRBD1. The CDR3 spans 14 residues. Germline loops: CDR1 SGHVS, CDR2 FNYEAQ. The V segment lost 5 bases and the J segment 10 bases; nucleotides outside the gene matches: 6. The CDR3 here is CASSVRDRESPLHF. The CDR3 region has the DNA TGTGCCAGCAGCGTCCGGGACAGGGAGTCACCCCTCCACTTT.

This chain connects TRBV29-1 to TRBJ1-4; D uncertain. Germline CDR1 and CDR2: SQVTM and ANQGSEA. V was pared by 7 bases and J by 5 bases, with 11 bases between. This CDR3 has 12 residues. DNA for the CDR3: TGCAGCGCGACTCAGGCAAATGAAAAACTGTTTTTT. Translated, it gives CSATQANEKLFF.

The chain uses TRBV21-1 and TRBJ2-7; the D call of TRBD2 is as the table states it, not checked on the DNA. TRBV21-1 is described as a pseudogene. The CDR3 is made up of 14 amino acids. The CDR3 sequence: CASSRLHGGYEQYV. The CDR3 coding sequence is TGTGCCAGCAGCAGACTCCACGGGGGGTACGAGCAGTACGTC.

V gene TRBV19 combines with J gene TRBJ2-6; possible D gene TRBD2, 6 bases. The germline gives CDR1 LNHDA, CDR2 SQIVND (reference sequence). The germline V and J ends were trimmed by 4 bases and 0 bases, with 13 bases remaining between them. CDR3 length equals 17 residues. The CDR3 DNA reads TGTGCCAGTAGTAGGGGGGTGAGTCCCTCTGGGGCCAACGTCCTGACTTTC. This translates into CASSRGVSPSGANVLTF. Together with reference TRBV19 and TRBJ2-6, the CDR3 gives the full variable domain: DGGITQSPKYLFRKEGQNVTLSCEQNLNHDAMYWYRQDPGQGLRLIYYSQIVNDFQKGDIAEGYSVSREKKESFPLTVTSAQKNPTAFYLCASSRGVSPSGANVLTFGAGSRLTVL.

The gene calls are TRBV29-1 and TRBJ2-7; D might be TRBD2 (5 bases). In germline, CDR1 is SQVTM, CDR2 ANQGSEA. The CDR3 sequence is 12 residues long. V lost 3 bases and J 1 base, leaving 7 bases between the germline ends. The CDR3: CSVDPGSYEQYF. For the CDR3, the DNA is TGCAGCGTTGATCCGGGGTCCTACGAGCAGTACTTC.

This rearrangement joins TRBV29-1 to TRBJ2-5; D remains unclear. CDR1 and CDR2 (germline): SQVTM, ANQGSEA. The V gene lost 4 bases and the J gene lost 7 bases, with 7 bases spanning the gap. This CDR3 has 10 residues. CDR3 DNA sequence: TGCAGCGTTGTCGCGTGGACCCAGTACTTC. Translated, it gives CSVVAWTQYF.

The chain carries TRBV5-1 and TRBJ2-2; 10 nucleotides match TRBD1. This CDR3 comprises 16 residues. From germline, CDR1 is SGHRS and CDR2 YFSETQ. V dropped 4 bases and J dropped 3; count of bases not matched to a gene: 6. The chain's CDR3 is CASSPPGQGHTGELFF. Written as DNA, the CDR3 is TGCGCCAGCAGCCCACCGGGACAGGGGCACACCGGGGAGCTGTTTTTT.

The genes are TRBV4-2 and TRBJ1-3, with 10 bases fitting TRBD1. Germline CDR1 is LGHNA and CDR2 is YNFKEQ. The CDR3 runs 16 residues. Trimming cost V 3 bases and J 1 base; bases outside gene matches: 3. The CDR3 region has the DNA TGTGCCAGCAGCCACGGGACAGGGGCGTCTGGAAACACCATATATTTT. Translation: CASSHGTGASGNTIYF.

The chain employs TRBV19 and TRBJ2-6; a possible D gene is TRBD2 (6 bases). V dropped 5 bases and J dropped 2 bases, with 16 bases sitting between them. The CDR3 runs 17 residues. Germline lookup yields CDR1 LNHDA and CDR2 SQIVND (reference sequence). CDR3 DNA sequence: TGTGCCAGTAGTCTGGCGGGGACGGACACTGGGGCCAACGTCCTGACTTTC. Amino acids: CASSLAGTDTGANVLTF.

The CDR3 nucleotides are TGTGCCAGCAGTTATACTAGCCATCCTTCCAATGAGCAGTTCTTC. This sequence encodes CASSYTSHPSNEQFF. This chain links TRBV6-5 with TRBJ2-1; perhaps TRBD2 as D (6 bases). Germline CDR1 is MNHEY and CDR2 is SVGAGI. The CDR3 runs to 15 residues. The ends were cut back, 3 bases at V and 6 bases at J, with 15 bases in the middle.

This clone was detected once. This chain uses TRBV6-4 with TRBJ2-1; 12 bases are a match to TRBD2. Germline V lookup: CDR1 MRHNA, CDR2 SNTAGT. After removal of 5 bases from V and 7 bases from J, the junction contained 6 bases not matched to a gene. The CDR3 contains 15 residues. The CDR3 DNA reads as TGTGCCAGCAGTAACGAACTAGCGGGAGGTAATGAGCAGTTCTTC. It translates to CASSNELAGGNEQFF.

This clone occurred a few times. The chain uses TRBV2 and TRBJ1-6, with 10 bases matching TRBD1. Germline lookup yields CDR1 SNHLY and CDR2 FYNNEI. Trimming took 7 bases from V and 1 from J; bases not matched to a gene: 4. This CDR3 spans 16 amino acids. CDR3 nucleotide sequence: TGTGCCAGCACCGACAGGGGGCTGTCCTATAATTCACCCCTCCACTTT. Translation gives CASTDRGLSYNSPLHF.

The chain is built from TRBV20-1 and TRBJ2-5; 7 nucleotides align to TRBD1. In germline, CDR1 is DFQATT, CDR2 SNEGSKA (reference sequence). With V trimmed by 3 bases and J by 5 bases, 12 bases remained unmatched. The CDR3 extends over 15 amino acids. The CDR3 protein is CSASVPGQALETQYF. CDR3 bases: TGCAGTGCTAGTGTGCCAGGACAGGCTTTGGAGACCCAGTACTTC.

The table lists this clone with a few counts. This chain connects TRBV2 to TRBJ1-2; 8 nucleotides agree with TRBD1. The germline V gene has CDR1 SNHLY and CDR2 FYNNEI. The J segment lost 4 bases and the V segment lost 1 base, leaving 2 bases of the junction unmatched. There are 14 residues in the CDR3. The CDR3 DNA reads TGTGCCAGCAGTGAAGGGCAGGGGGCCTATGGCTACACCTTC. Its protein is CASSEGQGAYGYTF.

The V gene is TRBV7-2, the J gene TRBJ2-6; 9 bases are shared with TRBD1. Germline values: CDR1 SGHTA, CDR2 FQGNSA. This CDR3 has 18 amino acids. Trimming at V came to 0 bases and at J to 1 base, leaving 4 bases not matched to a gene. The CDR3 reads CASSLAQGQGSGANVLTF. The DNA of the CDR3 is TGTGCCAGCAGCTTAGCGCAAGGACAGGGGTCTGGGGCCAACGTCCTGACTTTC.

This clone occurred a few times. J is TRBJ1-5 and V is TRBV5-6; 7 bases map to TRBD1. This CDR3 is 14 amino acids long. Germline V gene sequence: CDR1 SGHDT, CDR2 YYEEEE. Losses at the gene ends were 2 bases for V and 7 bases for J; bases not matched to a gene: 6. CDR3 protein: CASSFEGALQPQHF. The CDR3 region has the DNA TGTGCCAGCAGCTTTGAGGGGGCCTTGCAGCCCCAGCATTTT.

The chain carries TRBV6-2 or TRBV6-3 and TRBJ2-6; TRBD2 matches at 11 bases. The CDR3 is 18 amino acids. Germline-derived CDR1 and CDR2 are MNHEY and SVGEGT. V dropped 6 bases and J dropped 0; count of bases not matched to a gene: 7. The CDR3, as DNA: TGTGCCAGCAGCCCTATGACTAGCGGGACCTCTGGGGCCAACGTCCTGACTTTC. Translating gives CASSPMTSGTSGANVLTF.